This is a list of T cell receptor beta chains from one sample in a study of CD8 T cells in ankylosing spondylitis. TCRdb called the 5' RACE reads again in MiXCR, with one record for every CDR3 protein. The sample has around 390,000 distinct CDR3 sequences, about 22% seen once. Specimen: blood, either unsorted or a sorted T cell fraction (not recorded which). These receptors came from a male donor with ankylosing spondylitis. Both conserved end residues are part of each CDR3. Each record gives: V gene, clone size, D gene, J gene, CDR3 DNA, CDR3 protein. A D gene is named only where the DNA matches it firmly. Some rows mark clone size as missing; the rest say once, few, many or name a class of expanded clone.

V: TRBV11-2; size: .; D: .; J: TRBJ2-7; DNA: TGTGCCAGCAGCTCCTATGCTAGCCTGGGCGAGCAGTACTTC; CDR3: CASSSYASLGEQYF
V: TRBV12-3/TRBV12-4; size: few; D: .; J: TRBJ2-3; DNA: TGTGCCAGCAGTAATGACTCACCCGCGGGCCCGTATTTT; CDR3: CASSNDSPAGPYF
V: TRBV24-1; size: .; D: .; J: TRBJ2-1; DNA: TGTGCCACCAGTGAAGGGACCGCTGTCTCCTACAATGAGCAGTTCTTC; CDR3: CATSEGTAVSYNEQFF
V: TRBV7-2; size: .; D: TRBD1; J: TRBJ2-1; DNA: TGTGCCAGCAGCTCAATCGACAGGGTCAATGAGCAGTTCTTC; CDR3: CASSSIDRVNEQFF
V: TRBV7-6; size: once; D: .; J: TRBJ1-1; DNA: TGTGCCAGCAGCTTAGTTGGGGGTCCGGAGACTGAAGCTTTCTTT; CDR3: CASSLVGGPETEAFF
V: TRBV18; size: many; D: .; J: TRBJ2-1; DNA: TGTGCCAGCTCACCGGATGGGACGGAGACGAGAGAGCAGTTCTTC; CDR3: CASSPDGTETREQFF
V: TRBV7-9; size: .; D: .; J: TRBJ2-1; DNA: TGTGCCAGCAGGGGTTCGGGGAATGAGCAGTTCTTC; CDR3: CASRGSGNEQFF
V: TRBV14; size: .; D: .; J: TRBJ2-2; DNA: TGTGCCAGCAGCCAATCGCACAGGGCATCCGGGGAGCTGTTTTTT; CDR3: CASSQSHRASGELFF
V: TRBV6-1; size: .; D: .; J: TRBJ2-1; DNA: TGTGCCAGCCTGGGAGGAGGTGGGGGCAATGAGCAGTTCTTC; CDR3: CASLGGGGGNEQFF
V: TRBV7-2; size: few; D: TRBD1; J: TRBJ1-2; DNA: TGTGCCAGCAGCCAAGACAGGGGTTATGGCTACACCTTC; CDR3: CASSQDRGYGYTF
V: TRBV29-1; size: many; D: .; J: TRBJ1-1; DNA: TGCAGCGTTGAAGATTCCGCCATGAACACTGAAGCTTTCTTT; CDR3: CSVEDSAMNTEAFF
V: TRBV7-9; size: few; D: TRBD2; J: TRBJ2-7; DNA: TGTGCCAGCAGCTTAGCGGGACTAGCGCAACACGAGCAGTACTTC; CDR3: CASSLAGLAQHEQYF
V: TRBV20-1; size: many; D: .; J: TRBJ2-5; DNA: TGCAGTGCTACAAGCGGGCGGGAGACCCAGTACTTC; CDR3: CSATSGRETQYF
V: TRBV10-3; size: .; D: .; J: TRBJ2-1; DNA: TGTGCCGCACAGGGGGGGAACAATGAGCAGTTCTTC; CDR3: CAAQGGNNEQFF
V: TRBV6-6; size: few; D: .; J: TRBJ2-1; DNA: TGTGCCAGCAGCCGACACAGGGACCAAGCGTTCTTC; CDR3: CASSRHRDQAFF
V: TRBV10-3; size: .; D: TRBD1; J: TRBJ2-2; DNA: TGTGCCATCAGACCATCCGGGACAGGGAACACCGGGGAGCTGTTTTTT; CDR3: CAIRPSGTGNTGELFF
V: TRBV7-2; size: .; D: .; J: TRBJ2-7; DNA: TGTGCCAGCAGCTTCCCCGGGACTTTGACTGGAGAGCAGTACTTC; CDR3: CASSFPGTLTGEQYF
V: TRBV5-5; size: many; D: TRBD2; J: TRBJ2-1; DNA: TGTGCCAGCAGCGAGAGCGGGGGGCCTAGCTCCTACAATGAGCAGTTCTTC; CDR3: CASSESGGPSSYNEQFF
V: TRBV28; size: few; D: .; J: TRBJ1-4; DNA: TGTGCCAGCACCTTAGGCGACAGCCGCAATGAAAAACTGTTTTTT; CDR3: CASTLGDSRNEKLFF
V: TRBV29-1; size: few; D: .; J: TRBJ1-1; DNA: TGCAGCGTTTTAAGAGAGGTGAACACTGAAGCTTTCTTT; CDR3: CSVLREVNTEAFF
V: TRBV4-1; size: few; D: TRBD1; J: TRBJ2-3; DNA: TGCGCCAGCAGCTGGGACAGGGAGATCACAGATACGCAGTATTTT; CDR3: CASSWDREITDTQYF
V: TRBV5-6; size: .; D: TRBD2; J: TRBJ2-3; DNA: TGTGCCAGCACCCGACTAGCGGGAGAGGTCACAGATACGCAGTATTTT; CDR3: CASTRLAGEVTDTQYF
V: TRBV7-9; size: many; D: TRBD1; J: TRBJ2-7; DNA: TGTGCCAGCACCGACAGGGGTTCCAACCCCTACGAGCAGTACTTC; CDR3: CASTDRGSNPYEQYF
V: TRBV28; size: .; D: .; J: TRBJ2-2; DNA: TGTGCCAGCAAACCCGCCCTACTAGCTGGCACCGGGGAGCTGTTTTTT; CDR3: CASKPALLAGTGELFF
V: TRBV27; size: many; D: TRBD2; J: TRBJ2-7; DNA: TGTGCCAGCAGTCGACTAGCGGGATCCTTTAGGTCCTACGAGCAGTACTTC; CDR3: CASSRLAGSFRSYEQYF
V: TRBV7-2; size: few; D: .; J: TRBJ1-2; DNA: TGTGCCAGCAGCCGTCCGCAGGGACCTGGCTACACCTTC; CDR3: CASSRPQGPGYTF
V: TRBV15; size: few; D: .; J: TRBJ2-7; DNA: TGTGCCACCAGCAGAGATTTTGTCGACGAGCAGTACTTC; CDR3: CATSRDFVDEQYF
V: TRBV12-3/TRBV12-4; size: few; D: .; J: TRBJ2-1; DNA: TGTGCCAGCAGTTCTTATAGGCGGGATGACGATGAGCAGTTCTTC; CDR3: CASSSYRRDDDEQFF
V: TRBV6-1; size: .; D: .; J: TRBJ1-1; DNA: TGTGCCAGCAGTGGGCCGGGAACCAAACCGGCGCCTGAAGCTTTCTTT; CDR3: CASSGPGTKPAPEAFF
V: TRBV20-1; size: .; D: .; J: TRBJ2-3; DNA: TGCAGTGCTCCAGTGGTTGGACCGGGGATCACAGATACGCAGTATTTT; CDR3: CSAPVVGPGITDTQYF
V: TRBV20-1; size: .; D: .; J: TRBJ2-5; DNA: TGCAGTGCTGAGACCGTCTTGGTGGGGCGAGAGACCCAGTACTTC; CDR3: CSAETVLVGRETQYF
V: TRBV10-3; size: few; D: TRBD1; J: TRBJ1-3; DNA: TGTGCCATCAGCGGACAGGGGCTCTCTGGAAACACCATATATTTT; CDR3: CAISGQGLSGNTIYF
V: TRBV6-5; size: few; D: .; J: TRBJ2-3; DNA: TGTGCCAGCAGTTACTCAGGGACCACAGATACGCAGTATTTT; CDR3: CASSYSGTTDTQYF
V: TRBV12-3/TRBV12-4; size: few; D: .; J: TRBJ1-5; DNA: TGTGCCAGCAGTTTTGGAGACATTAGCAATCAGCCCCAGCATTTT; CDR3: CASSFGDISNQPQHF
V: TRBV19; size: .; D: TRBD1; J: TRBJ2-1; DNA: TGTGCCAGTACGGAGGCGGACATAGGGAACAGGGGTGAGCAGTTCTTC; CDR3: CASTEADIGNRGEQFF
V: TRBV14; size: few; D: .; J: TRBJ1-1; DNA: TGTGCCAGCAGCCAAGCCGCCCTGCAAGCTTTCTTT; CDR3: CASSQAALQAFF
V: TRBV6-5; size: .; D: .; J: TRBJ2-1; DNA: TGTGCCAGCGGTTCGAGGATGAGAAGTGAGCAGTTCTTC; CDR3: CASGSRMRSEQFF
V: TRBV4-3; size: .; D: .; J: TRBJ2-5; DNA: TGCGCCAGCAGCCAAGACTTCAGGCCGGGAGCAGAGACCCAGTACTTC; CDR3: CASSQDFRPGAETQYF
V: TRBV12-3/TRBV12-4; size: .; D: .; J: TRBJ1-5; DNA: TGTGCCAGCAGTTCGGGACTCCTCAATCAGCCCCAGCATTTT; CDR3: CASSSGLLNQPQHF
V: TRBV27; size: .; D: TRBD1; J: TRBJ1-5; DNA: TGTGCCAGCAGTTCACAGGGGAGGCAGCCCCAGCATTTT; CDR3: CASSSQGRQPQHF
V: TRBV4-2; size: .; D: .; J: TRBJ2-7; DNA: TGTGCCAGCAGCCAGGCCCGGTTGGCGAGAACAGCCTACGAGCAGTACTTC; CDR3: CASSQARLARTAYEQYF
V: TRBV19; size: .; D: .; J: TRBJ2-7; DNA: TGTGCCAGTAGTATCTGGGGAGGTGCGGGACGGAGCTCCTACGAGCAGTACTTC; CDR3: CASSIWGGAGRSSYEQYF
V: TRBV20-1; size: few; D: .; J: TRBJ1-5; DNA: TGCAGTGCTACCCGGGGGCAGCCCCAGCATTTT; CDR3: CSATRGQPQHF
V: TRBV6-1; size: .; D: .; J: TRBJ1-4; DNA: TGTGCCACTTTAGGGGATGCAACTAATGAAAAACTGTTTTTT; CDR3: CATLGDATNEKLFF
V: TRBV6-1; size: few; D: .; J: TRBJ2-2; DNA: TGTGCCAGCAAGGACAGCACCGGGGAGCTGTTTTTT; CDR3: CASKDSTGELFF
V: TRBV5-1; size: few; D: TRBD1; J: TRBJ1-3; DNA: TGCGCCAGCAGCAAGCAACCCGGGACAGTCGGAAACACCATATATTTT; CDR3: CASSKQPGTVGNTIYF
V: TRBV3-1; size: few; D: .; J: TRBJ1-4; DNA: TGTGCCAGCAGCCAATATAGACAGACCTCAATCCTTGAAAAACTGTTTTTT; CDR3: CASSQYRQTSILEKLFF
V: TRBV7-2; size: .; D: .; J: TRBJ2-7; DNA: TGTGCCAGCAGCTTCGGTAGCGGAACCTACGAGCAGTACTTC; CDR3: CASSFGSGTYEQYF
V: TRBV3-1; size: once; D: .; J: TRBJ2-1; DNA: TGTGCCAGCAGCCCCAGGGGCACAGTAAGAAATGAGCAGTTCTTC; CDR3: CASSPRGTVRNEQFF
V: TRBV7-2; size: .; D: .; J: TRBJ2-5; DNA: TGTGCCAGCAGCGAGGGACCAGCGGCAGAGACCCAGTACTTC; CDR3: CASSEGPAAETQYF
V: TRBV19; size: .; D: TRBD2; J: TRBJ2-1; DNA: TGTGCCAGTACCGAAGGGAGGGCTGGAAATGAGCAGTTCTTC; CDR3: CASTEGRAGNEQFF
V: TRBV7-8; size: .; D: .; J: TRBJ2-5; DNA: TGTGCCAGCAGCTTAAGGCGTAGACAAGAGACCCAGTACTTC; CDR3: CASSLRRRQETQYF
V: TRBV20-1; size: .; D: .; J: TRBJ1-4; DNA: TGCAGTGCTAGACCCCAAAGGGTTACTAATGAAAAACTGTTTTTT; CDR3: CSARPQRVTNEKLFF
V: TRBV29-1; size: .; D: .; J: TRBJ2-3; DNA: TGCAGCGTTAAACGATTAGCGGATACGCAGTATTTT; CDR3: CSVKRLADTQYF
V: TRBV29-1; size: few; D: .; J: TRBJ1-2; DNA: TGCAGCGTTGAAAAGGACAGCTATGGCTACACCTTC; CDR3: CSVEKDSYGYTF
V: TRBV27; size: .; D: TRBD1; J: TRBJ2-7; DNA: TGTGCCAGCAGACCCGCACCGGACAGGGTATCGTACGAGCAGTACTTC; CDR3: CASRPAPDRVSYEQYF